Below, one T cell receptor beta chain is given with its context. What it binds is unknown. The source of the sample is a study of CXCR3-negative and CXCR3-positive naive CD8 T cells. Regarding the study as a whole: Fresh PBMCs were used in most assays, and CXCR3 expression partially decreased after cryopreservation. For naive cells, CXCR3-negative and CXCR3-positive subsets had similar TRBV-TRBJ usage; for memory cells, usage differed. Both naive subsets had comparably high diversity; memory CD8+ cells much lower.

With 300,000 cells each, the CD8+ T cell subsets were individually sorted in triplicate. The CDR3 totals 15 residues. The germline V gene encodes CDR1 SGHRS and CDR2 YFSETQ. Researchers prepared the TRB cDNA libraries using 5' RACE with UMI labels. TCRdb reprocessed the 5' RACE reads and reports one entry per CDR3 protein, with no DNA. This sample's table reports nearly 45,000 distinct CDR3 sequences. V is TRBV5-1 and J is TRBJ2-7; TCRdb proposes TRBD1, but this gene call is untestable without DNA. Material: memory CD8+ T cells from blood. The source is a human donor in good health. Some clones in this sample may be carry-over from other donors' samples. CDR3 sequence: CASSLASQGSYEQYF.